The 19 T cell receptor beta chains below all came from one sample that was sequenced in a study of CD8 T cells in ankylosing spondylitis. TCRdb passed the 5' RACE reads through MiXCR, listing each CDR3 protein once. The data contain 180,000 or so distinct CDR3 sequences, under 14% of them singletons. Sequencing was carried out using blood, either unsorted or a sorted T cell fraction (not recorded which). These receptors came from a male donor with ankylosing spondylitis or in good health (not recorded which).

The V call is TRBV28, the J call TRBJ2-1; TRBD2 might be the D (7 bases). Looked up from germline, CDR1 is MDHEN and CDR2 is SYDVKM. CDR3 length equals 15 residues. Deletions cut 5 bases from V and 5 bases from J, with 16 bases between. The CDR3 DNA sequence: TGTGCCAGCAGTCTCATGAGGGGGGGCGACAATGAGCAGTTCTTC. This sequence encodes CASSLMRGGDNEQFF.

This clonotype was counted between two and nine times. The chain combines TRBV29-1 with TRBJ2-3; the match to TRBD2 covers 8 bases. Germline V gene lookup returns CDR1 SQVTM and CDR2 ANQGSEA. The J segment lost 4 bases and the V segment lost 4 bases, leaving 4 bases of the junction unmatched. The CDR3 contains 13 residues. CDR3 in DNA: TGCAGCGTTGCACCAGCGGGGGCAGATACGCAGTATTTT. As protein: CSVAPAGADTQYF.

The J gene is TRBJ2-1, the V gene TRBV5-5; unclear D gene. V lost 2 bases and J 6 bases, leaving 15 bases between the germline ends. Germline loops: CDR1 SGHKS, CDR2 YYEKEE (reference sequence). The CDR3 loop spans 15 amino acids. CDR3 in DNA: TGTGCCAGCAGCTTCGCACCCCACGGAGTCAATGAGCAGTTCTTC. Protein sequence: CASSFAPHGVNEQFF.

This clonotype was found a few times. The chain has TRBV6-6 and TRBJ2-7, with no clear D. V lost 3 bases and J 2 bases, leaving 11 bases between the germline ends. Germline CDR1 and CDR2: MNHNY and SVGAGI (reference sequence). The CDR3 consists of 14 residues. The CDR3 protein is CASSYRPETYEQYF. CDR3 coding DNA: TGTGCCAGCAGTTATCGGCCGGAGACCTACGAGCAGTACTTC.

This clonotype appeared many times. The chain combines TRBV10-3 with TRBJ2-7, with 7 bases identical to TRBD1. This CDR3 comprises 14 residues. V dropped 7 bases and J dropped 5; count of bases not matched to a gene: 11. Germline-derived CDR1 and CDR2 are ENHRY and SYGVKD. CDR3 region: CAINLDRTVDEQYF. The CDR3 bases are TGTGCCATCAATCTGGACAGGACGGTCGACGAGCAGTACTTC.

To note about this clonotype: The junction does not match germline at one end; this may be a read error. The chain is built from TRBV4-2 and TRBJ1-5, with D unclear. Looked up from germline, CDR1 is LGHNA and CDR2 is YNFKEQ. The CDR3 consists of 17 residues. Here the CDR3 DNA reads TGTGCCATCAGCCCCGAGCTCGGGAGCTTGGGCAATCAGCCCCAGCATTTT. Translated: CAISPELGSLGNQPQHF.

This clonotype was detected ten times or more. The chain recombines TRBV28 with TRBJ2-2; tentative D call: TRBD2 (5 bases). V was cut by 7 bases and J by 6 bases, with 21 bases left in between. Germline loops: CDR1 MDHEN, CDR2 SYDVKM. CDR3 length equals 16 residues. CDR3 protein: CASTSHSSSRAGELFF. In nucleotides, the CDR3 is TGTGCCAGCACCTCACACTCTAGCAGCCGGGCCGGGGAGCTGTTTTTT. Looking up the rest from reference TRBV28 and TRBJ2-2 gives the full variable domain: DVKVTQSSRYLVKRTGEKVFLECVQDMDHENMFWYRQDPGLGLRLIYFSYDVKMKEKGDIPEGYSVSREKKERFSLILESASTNQTSMYLCASTSHSSSRAGELFFGEGSRLTVL.

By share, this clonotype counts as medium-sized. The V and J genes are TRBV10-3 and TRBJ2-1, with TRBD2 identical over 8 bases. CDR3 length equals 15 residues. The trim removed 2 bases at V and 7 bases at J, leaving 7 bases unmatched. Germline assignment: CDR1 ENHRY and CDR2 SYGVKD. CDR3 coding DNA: TGTGCCATCAGTGAGCCGACTAGCGCTGGGAATGAGCAGTTCTTC. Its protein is CAISEPTSAGNEQFF.

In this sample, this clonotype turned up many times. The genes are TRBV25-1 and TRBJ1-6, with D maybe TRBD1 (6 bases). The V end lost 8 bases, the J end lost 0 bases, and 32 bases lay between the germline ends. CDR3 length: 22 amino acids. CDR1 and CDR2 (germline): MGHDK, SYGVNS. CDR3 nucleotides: TGTGCCAGCTCTAAAAGGGGTTGGACAGCGCATCAACCTAGCTCCTATAATTCACCCCTCCACTTT. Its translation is CASSKRGWTAHQPSSYNSPLHF. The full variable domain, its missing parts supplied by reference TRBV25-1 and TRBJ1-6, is EADIYQTPRYLVIGTGKKITLECSQTMGHDKMYWYQQDPGMELHLIHYSYGVNSTEKGDLSSESTVSRIRTEHFPLTLESARPSHTSQYLCASSKRGWTAHQPSSYNSPLHFGNGTRLTVT.

The CDR3 is CASSAPQVSGNTIYF. The CDR3 nucleotides are TGTGCCAGCAGTGCACCACAGGTCTCTGGAAACACCATATATTTT. The chain links TRBV6-5 to TRBJ1-3; D is possibly TRBD1 (5 bases). Germline V gene lookup returns CDR1 MNHEY and CDR2 SVGAGI. The CDR3 sequence is 15 residues long. V shed 5 bases and J shed 0 bases, with 11 bases lying between them.

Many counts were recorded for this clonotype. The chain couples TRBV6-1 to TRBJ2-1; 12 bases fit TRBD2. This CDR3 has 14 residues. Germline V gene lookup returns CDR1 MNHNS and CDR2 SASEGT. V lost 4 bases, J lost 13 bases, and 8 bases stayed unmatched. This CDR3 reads CASSAPLAGGLQFF. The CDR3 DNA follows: TGTGCCAGCAGTGCTCCCCTAGCGGGGGGGTTACAGTTCTTC.

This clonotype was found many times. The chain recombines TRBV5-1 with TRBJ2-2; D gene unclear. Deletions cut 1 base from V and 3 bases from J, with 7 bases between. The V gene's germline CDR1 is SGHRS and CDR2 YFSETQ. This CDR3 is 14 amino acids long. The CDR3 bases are TGCGCCAGCAGCTTGATCGAGGACACCGGGGAGCTGTTTTTT. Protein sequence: CASSLIEDTGELFF. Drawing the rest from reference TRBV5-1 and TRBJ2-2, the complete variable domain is KAGVTQTPRYLIKTRGQQVTLSCSPISGHRSVSWYQQTPGQGLQFLFEYFSETQRNKGNFPGRFSGRQFSNSRSEMNVSTLELGDSALYLCASSLIEDTGELFFGEGSRLTVL.

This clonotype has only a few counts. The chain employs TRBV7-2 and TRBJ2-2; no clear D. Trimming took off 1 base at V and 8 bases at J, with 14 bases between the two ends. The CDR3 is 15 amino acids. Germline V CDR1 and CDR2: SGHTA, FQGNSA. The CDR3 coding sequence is TGTGCCAGCAGCTTAGACCTCAGTTCTACGGGGGAGCTGTTTTTT. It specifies CASSLDLSSTGELFF.

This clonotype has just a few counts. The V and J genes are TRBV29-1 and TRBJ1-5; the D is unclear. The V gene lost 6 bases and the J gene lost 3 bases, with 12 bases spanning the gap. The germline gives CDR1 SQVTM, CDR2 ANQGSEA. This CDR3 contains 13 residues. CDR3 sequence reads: CSVATSPNQPQHF. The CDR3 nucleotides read TGCAGCGTCGCCACAAGCCCCAATCAGCCCCAGCATTTT.

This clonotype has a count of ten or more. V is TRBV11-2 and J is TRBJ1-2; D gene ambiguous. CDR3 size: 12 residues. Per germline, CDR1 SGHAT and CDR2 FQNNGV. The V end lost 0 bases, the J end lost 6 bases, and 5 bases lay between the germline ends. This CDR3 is CASSLDEDGYTF. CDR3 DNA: TGTGCCAGCAGCTTAGATGAGGATGGCTACACCTTC.

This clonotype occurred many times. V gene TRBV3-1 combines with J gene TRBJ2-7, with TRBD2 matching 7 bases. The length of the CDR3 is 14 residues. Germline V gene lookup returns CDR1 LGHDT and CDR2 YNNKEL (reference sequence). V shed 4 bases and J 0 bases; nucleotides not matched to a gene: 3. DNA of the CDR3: TGTGCCAGCAGCCCGGGACTAATCTCCTACGAGCAGTACTTC. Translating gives CASSPGLISYEQYF.

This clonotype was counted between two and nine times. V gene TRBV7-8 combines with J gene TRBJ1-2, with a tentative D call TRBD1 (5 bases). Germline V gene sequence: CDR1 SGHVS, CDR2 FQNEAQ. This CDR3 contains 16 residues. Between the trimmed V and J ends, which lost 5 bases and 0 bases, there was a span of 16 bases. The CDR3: CASSPLGQGANYGYTF. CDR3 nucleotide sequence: TGTGCCAGCAGCCCTCTCGGACAAGGCGCTAACTATGGCTACACCTTC. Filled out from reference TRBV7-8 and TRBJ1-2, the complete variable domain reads GAGVSQSPRYKVAKRGQDVALRCDPISGHVSLFWYQQALGQGPEFLTYFQNEAQLDKSGLPSDRFFAERPEGSVSTLKIQRTQQEDSAVYLCASSPLGQGANYGYTFGSGTRLTVV.

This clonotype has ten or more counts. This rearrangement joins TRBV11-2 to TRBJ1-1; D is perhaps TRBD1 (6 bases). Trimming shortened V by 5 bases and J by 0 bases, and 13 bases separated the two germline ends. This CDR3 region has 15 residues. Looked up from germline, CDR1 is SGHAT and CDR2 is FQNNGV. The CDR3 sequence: CASSITGTLNTEAFF. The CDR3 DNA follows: TGTGCCAGCAGCATAACCGGGACATTGAACACTGAAGCTTTCTTT.

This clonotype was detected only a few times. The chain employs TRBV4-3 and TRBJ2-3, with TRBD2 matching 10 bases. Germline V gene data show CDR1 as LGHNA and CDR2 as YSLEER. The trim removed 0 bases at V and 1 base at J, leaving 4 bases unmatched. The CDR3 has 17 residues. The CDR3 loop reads CASSQDALAGGTDTQYF. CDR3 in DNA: TGCGCCAGCAGCCAAGATGCCCTAGCGGGGGGCACAGATACGCAGTATTTT.